Listed below are T cell receptor beta chains from one sample, sequenced in a study of T cell repertoires in cytomegalovirus infection. TCRdb re-called the reads through MiXCR, storing one row per CDR3 protein. Of 200,000 to 300,000 distinct CDR3 sequences in the sample, roughly 9% were seen once. Material: PBMCs. The source is a human donor in good health (CMV status not recorded). Some clones in this sample may be carry-over from other donors' samples. The CDR3 runs from the conserved cysteine through the conserved F or W. A D gene is named only where the DNA matches it firmly. Size is stated for part of the rows, as once, few or many counts, or as a class when the clone is expanded.

clone_size	d_call	j_call	v_call	cdr3_aa	cdr3_nt
many	-	TRBJ1-4	TRBV4-1	CASSPVPRREGNEKLFF	TGCGCCAGCAGCCCCGTCCCTAGGAGGGAGGGGAATGAAAAACTGTTTTTT
-	-	TRBJ1-5	TRBV20-1	CSATKGAADSNQPQHF	TGCAGTGCTACTAAGGGAGCAGCAGATAGCAATCAGCCCCAGCATTTT
many	TRBD2	TRBJ2-1	TRBV13	CASSSRTSGVNYNEQFF	TGTGCCAGCAGCTCTCGGACTAGCGGGGTTAACTACAATGAGCAGTTCTTC
-	TRBD1	TRBJ1-2	TRBV7-3	CASSPTGTGNNYGYTF	TGTGCCAGCAGTCCCACCGGGACAGGGAACAACTATGGCTACACCTTC
many	-	TRBJ2-7	TRBV7-2	CASSQFQLQGDEQYF	TGTGCCAGCAGCCAATTCCAATTACAGGGCGACGAGCAGTACTTC
-	-	TRBJ1-2	TRBV12-3/TRBV12-4	CASKTVSNYGYTF	TGTGCCAGCAAGACGGTCAGCAACTATGGCTACACCTTC
-	TRBD1	TRBJ2-6	TRBV7-8	CASHRDREGGSGANVLTF	TGTGCCAGCCACCGGGACAGGGAGGGCGGCTCTGGGGCCAACGTCCTGACTTTC
many	TRBD1	TRBJ2-6	TRBV7-2	CASSPYGQGGISGANVLTF	TGTGCCAGCAGCCCCTATGGACAGGGAGGTATCTCTGGGGCCAACGTCCTGACTTTC
many	TRBD1	TRBJ1-1	TRBV7-2	CASSLYRGLTEAFF	TGTGCCAGCAGCTTATACAGGGGGCTTACTGAAGCTTTCTTT
once	-	TRBJ2-5	TRBV20-1	CSAGRAGGPQETQYF	TGCAGTGCTGGCCGGGCCGGGGGTCCCCAAGAGACCCAGTACTTC
many	-	TRBJ2-3	TRBV7-2	CASSLGASGVTQYF	TGTGCCAGCAGCTTAGGCGCGTCCGGGGTTACGCAGTATTTT
-	-	TRBJ2-4	TRBV6-2/TRBV6-3	CASSSPSDTGQNIQYF	TGTGCCAGCAGTTCTCCCTCGGATACGGGGCAAAACATTCAGTACTTC
many	-	TRBJ2-1	TRBV7-8	CASSLGVALGDEQFF	TGTGCCAGCAGCTTAGGGGTAGCTCTCGGGGATGAGCAGTTCTTC
-	-	TRBJ1-5	TRBV4-3	CASSQANNQPQHF	TGCGCCAGCAGCCAAGCTAACAATCAGCCCCAGCATTTT
many	-	TRBJ1-2	TRBV6-1	CASSPGKANYGYTF	TGTGCCAGCAGCCCAGGCAAGGCTAACTATGGCTACACCTTC
many	-	TRBJ2-7	TRBV7-2	CASSSRATVSSYEQYF	TGTGCCAGCAGCTCGCGGGCCACCGTAAGCTCCTACGAGCAGTACTTC
many	TRBD1	TRBJ2-1	TRBV7-3	CASSSGQAYNEQFF	TGTGCCAGCAGCTCGGGACAGGCCTACAATGAGCAGTTCTTC
many	-	TRBJ2-2	TRBV4-3	CASSQARGLVTGELFF	TGCGCCAGCAGCCAAGCCCGGGGACTCGTCACCGGGGAGCTGTTTTTT
-	-	TRBJ2-2	TRBV28	CASSLMVSANTGELFF	TGTGCCAGCAGTTTGATGGTGAGCGCGAACACCGGGGAGCTGTTTTTT
once	-	TRBJ1-1	TRBV29-1	CSVEDLGGRTEAFF	TGCAGCGTTGAAGATCTGGGGGGGAGGACTGAAGCTTTCTTT
-	-	TRBJ2-1	TRBV5-1	CASSFELRINEQFF	TGCGCCAGCAGCTTTGAACTCCGAATAAATGAGCAGTTCTTC
-	-	TRBJ1-5	TRBV12-3/TRBV12-4	CASSATELQPQHF	TGTGCCAGCAGTGCAACAGAACTTCAGCCCCAGCATTTT
-	-	TRBJ2-7	TRBV7-2	CASSAGQSREQYF	TGTGCCAGCAGCGCCGGACAGAGCAGGGAGCAGTACTTC
many	TRBD2	TRBJ2-1	TRBV7-2	CASSPVAGTSYNEQFF	TGTGCCAGCAGCCCCGTAGCGGGAACGTCCTACAATGAGCAGTTCTTC
few	-	TRBJ1-2	TRBV2	CASSDGSPPPTWGYTF	TGTGCCAGCAGTGACGGATCCCCACCGCCGACCTGGGGCTACACCTTC
few	-	TRBJ2-2	TRBV11-2	CASSSTRATTGELFF	TGTGCCAGCAGCTCTACTAGGGCTACCACCGGGGAGCTGTTTTTT
-	TRBD1	TRBJ2-2	TRBV19	CASSSPDRVVGELFF	TGTGCCAGTAGTAGCCCTGACAGGGTGGTCGGGGAGCTGTTTTTT
few	-	TRBJ2-1	TRBV4-3	CASSQRTVPYNEQFF	TGCGCCAGCAGCCAAAGGACAGTCCCCTACAATGAGCAGTTCTTC
few	TRBD2	TRBJ2-3	TRBV11-2	CASSSRLAGRSDTQYF	TGTGCCAGCAGTTCCCGACTAGCGGGGAGGTCAGATACGCAGTATTTT
many	-	TRBJ2-5	TRBV11-3	CASSTSTIQETQYF	TGTGCCAGCAGCACCTCGACAATCCAAGAGACCCAGTACTTC
many	-	TRBJ2-3	TRBV7-2	CASSLLTKGLKPDTQYF	TGTGCCAGCAGCTTATTAACAAAGGGACTGAAGCCAGATACGCAGTATTTT
few	-	TRBJ1-6	TRBV10-3	CAISETGNSPLHF	TGTGCCATCAGTGAGACAGGGAATTCACCCCTCCACTTT
-	TRBD1	TRBJ2-1	TRBV6-5	CASRLTGVSSYNEQFF	TGTGCCAGCAGACTCACAGGGGTTAGCTCCTACAATGAGCAGTTCTTC
many	-	TRBJ1-1	TRBV7-2	CASPGGPEAFF	TGTGCCAGCCCCGGGGGCCCTGAAGCTTTCTTT
many	-	TRBJ1-2	TRBV28	CASRWGGGNYGYTF	TGTGCCAGCAGATGGGGAGGGGGAAACTATGGCTACACCTTC
-	TRBD1	TRBJ2-7	TRBV7-8	CASSRDSGEQYF	TGTGCCAGCAGTAGGGACAGTGGAGAGCAGTACTTC
-	-	TRBJ1-1	TRBV3-1	CASSRTTAEAFF	TGTGCCAGCAGCCGAACAACGGCTGAAGCTTTCTTT
-	-	TRBJ2-6	TRBV19	CASSIVGTTFSMDSGANVLTF	TGTGCCAGTAGTATAGTTGGGACAACTTTCTCGATGGACTCTGGGGCCAACGTCCTGACTTTC
many	-	TRBJ1-2	TRBV19	CASTPGTTNYGYTF	TGTGCCAGTACCCCCGGGACAACTAACTATGGCTACACCTTC
-	-	TRBJ1-1	TRBV19	CASSIGLIRNTEAFF	TGTGCCAGTAGTATTGGCCTAATAAGGAACACTGAAGCTTTCTTT
-	-	TRBJ2-1	TRBV6-2/TRBV6-3	CASSYMGRNEQFF	TGTGCCAGCAGTTACATGGGGAGGAATGAGCAGTTCTTC
many	-	TRBJ1-4	TRBV11-2	CASSPAKGLGDAEKLFF	TGTGCCAGCAGCCCCGCAAAGGGTTTGGGTGATGCCGAAAAACTGTTTTTT
many	-	TRBJ1-1	TRBV7-2	CASSSNSASMNTEAFF	TGTGCCAGCAGCTCAAATTCGGCTTCCATGAACACTGAAGCTTTCTTT